This T cell receptor (beta chain) was recovered during a study of radiotherapy plus CTLA-4 blockade in lung cancer. Germline assignment: CDR1 SGDLS and CDR2 YYNGEE. The CDR3 is 15 residues long. The V and J ends lost 4 bases and 4 bases respectively, with 17 bases between them. TCRdb keeps only in-frame clones here, not all; method: immunoSEQ multiplex PCR. This table has approximately 50,000 clones, around 73% appearing once. Study outcomes and limitations: Researchers report tumor-derived TCR clones expanding in blood after radiotherapy plus ipilimumab.

On this clone itself: What it recognizes is unknown.

V gene TRBV9 combines with J gene TRBJ1-2, with D tentatively TRBD1 (5 bases). Sequenced here: peripheral blood, sampled from a patient treated with radiotherapy plus ipilimumab. The receptor was derived from a human donor with non-small cell lung cancer who had a complete response to radiotherapy plus ipilimumab. The DNA of the CDR3 is TGTGCCAGCAGCCCCTCGTCGGGGGAAATCTATGGCTACACCTTC. Its protein product is CASSPSSGEIYGYTF.